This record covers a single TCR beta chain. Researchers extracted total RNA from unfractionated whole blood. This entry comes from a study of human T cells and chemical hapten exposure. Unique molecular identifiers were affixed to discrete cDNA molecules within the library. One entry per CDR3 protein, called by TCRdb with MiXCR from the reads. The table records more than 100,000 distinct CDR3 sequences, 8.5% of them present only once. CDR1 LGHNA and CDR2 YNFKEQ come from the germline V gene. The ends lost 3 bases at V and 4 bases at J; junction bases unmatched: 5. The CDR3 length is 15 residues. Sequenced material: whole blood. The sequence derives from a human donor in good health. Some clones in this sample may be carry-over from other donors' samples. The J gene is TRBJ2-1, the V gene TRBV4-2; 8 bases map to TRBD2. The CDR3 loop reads CASSQGTREYNEQFF. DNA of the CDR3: TGTGCCAGCAGCCAGGGGACTAGAGAGTACAATGAGCAGTTCTTC.